The T cell receptor (beta chain) under discussion was sequenced for a study of neurological immune-mediated disorders. Whole-study results and caveats: In HTLV-1-associated myelopathy, TCR clonal expansion was greatest, and in multiple sclerosis it was least, below healthy controls. Expanded clones shared no CDR3 amino acid sequences across subjects, suggesting private repertoires in all groups.

Documented time point: technical triplicate 2. Sorted libraries were made with some 930,000 CD4+ or CD8+ T cells. With 10-nucleotide random UMIs included, cDNA was synthesized by 5'RACE. MiXCR was run by TCRdb on the 5' RACE reads, yielding one entry per CDR3 protein. The sample contains more than 30,000 distinct CDR3 sequences, 13% of which appear only once. In this sample, this clonotype turned up many times. Its matching antigen is unknown. Germline lookup yields CDR1 SGHDN and CDR2 FVKESK. Trimming stripped 1 base from V and 4 bases from J, with 8 bases between. CDR3 length: 13 amino acids. The source is a female donor with HTLV-1-associated myelopathy (HAM/TSP). Sequencing was carried out using CD4+ T cells from blood. The J gene is TRBJ2-7, the V gene TRBV14; D call uncertain. The CDR3 here is CASSQVFSYEQYF. In DNA form, the CDR3 reads TGTGCCAGCAGCCAAGTTTTCTCGTACGAGCAGTACTTC.